This TCR beta chain was retrieved from a study of vaccination and CD4 T cells after COVID-19. Background on the study: Overlapping spike pools from SARS-CoV-2 and HCoV-NL63, HCoV-OC43 and HCoV-229E served as culture stimuli.

As for treatment: approximately nine-day PBMC culture with coronavirus spike peptide pools or control peptides (ViraFEST assay). CD4+ T cells that came from the unexposed donor were collected before the COVID-19 pandemic (2011-2018). Cultures used 1.5 million to 2.5 million PBMCs per well, about 9.9 IU/ml IL-2 and about 10 ug/ml peptides. After culture for 9 to 10 days, isolation of CD4+ T cells was performed by negative selection. Probing of unexposed-donor CD4+ T cells with SARS-CoV-2 S/N and four cold-coronavirus spikes was done, cells permitting. The study sequenced cultured CD4+ T cell DNA using the Oncomine TCR Beta short-read assay. MiXCR, applied by TCRdb to the PCR reads, yields one record per CDR3 protein. The sample has just over 8,500 distinct CDR3 sequences; 40% to 50% are singletons. This clonotype has just a few counts. What it binds is not known. The sequenced sample was CD4+ T cells from blood, cultured in vitro. The sequence derives from a human donor in good health.

The CDR3 DNA reads TGTGCCAGCAGCCTGACAGTAGCGATCAATCAGCCCCAGCATTTT. It encodes CASSLTVAINQPQHF. V usage is TRBV2 and J usage is TRBJ1-5; TRBD1 is a possible D gene (5 bases). V gave up 6 bases and J gave up 3 bases, with 15 bases separating them. Germline CDR1 reads SNHLY; CDR2 reads FYNNEI. This CDR3 has 15 residues.